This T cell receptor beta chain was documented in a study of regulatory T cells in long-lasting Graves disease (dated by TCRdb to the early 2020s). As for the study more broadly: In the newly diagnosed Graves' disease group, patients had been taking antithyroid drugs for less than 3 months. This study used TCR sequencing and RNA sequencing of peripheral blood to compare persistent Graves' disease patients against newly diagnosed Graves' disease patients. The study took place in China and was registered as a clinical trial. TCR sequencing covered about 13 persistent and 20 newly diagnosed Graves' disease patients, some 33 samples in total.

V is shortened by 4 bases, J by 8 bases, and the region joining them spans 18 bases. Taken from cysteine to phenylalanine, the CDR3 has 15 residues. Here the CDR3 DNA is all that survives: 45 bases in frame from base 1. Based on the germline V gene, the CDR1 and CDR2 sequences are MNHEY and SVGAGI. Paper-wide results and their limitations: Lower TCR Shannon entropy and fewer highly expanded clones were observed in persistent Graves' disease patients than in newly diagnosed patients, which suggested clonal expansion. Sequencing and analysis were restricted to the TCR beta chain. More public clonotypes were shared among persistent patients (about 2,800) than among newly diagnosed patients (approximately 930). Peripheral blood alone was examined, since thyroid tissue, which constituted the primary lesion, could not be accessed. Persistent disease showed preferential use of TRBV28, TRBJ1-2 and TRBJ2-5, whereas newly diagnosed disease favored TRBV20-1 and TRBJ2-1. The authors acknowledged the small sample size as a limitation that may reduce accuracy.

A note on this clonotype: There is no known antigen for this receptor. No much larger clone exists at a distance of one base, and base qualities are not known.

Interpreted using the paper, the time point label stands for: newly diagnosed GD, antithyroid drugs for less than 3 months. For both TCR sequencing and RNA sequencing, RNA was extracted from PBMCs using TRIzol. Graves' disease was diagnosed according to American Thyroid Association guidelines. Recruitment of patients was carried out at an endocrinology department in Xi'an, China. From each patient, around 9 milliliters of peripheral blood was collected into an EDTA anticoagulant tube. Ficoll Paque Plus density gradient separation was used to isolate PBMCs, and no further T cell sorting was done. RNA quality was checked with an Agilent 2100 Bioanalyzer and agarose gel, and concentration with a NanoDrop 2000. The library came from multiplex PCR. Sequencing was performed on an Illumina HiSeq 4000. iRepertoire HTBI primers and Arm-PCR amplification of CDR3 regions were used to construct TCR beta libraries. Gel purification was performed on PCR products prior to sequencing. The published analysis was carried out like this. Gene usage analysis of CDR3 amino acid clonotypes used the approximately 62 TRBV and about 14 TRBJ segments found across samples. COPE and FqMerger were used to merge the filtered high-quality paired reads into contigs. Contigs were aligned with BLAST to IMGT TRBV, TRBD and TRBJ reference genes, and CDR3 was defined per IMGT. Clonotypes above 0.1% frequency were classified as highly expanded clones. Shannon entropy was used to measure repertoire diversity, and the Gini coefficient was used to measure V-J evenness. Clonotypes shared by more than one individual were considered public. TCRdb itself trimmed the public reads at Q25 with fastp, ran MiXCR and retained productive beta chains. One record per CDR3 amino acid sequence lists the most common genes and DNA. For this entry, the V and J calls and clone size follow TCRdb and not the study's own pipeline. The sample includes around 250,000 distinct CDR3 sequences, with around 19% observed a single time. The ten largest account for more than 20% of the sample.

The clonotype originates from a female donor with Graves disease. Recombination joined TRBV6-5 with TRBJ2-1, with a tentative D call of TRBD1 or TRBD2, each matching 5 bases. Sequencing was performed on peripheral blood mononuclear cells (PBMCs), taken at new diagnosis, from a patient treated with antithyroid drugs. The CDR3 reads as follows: CASSSSGAWSDEQFF. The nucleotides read TGTGCCAGCAGTTCCTCCGGGGCATGGAGCGATGAGCAGTTCTTC.